The rows below give T cell receptor beta chains drawn from one sample of a study of blood T cells in healthy people across ages. TCRdb reprocessed the 5' RACE reads with MiXCR, giving one entry per CDR3 protein. The sample yields about 1.6 million distinct CDR3 sequences, about 35% seen once. Sequenced: blood. All receptors come from a woman younger than 45 in good health. The CDR3 runs from the conserved cysteine through the conserved F or W. Each record gives: CDR3 DNA, CDR3 protein, clone size, V gene, D gene, J gene, CDR3 length. D genes are given only for firm matches. Not all rows give a size; the values are once, few, many and, for expanded clones, a class.

CDR3nt: TGCAGCGTTGAAGGGCGGGGGAAGTACAATGAGCAGTTCTTC
CDR3aa: CSVEGRGKYNEQFF
abundance: few
v_gene: TRBV29-1
d_gene: TRBD2
j_gene: TRBJ2-1
len: 14

CDR3nt: TGCAGTGCTAGAGATAATAGCGGGAGGGCCAAGACCCAGTACTTC
CDR3aa: CSARDNSGRAKTQYF
abundance: few
v_gene: TRBV20-1
d_gene: TRBD2
j_gene: TRBJ2-5
len: 15

CDR3nt: TGTGCCAGCAGTTTCTCCCCGGGACTAGTAGGCTCGGGGAACTCCCACGAGCAGTACTTC
CDR3aa: CASSFSPGLVGSGNSHEQYF
abundance: -
v_gene: TRBV12-3/TRBV12-4
d_gene: TRBD2
j_gene: TRBJ2-7
len: 20

CDR3nt: TGTGCCACGGAGGGACAATATGGCTACACCTTC
CDR3aa: CATEGQYGYTF
abundance: -
v_gene: TRBV9
d_gene: -
j_gene: TRBJ1-2
len: 11

CDR3nt: TGCAGTGCTAGGGGGACTAGCGGGGGATCAGAGACCCAGTACTTC
CDR3aa: CSARGTSGGSETQYF
abundance: few
v_gene: TRBV20-1
d_gene: TRBD2
j_gene: TRBJ2-5
len: 15

CDR3nt: TGTGCCAGCAGAAGTCTAGGAGGGGGGGCCGCAGATACGCAGTATTTT
CDR3aa: CASRSLGGGAADTQYF
abundance: once
v_gene: TRBV11-2
d_gene: -
j_gene: TRBJ2-3
len: 16

CDR3nt: TGTGCCAGCAGCTGGATGGGACTAGCGGATGAGCAGTTCTTC
CDR3aa: CASSWMGLADEQFF
abundance: -
v_gene: TRBV5-5
d_gene: TRBD2
j_gene: TRBJ2-1
len: 14

CDR3nt: TGTGCCAGCAGTTTATACCCGAGACATTCCTATGGCTACACCTTC
CDR3aa: CASSLYPRHSYGYTF
abundance: few
v_gene: TRBV27
d_gene: -
j_gene: TRBJ1-2
len: 15

CDR3nt: TGCGCCAGCAGCCAAGATATCACCTCTTGGGGCAATCAGCCCCAGCATTTT
CDR3aa: CASSQDITSWGNQPQHF
abundance: few
v_gene: TRBV4-1
d_gene: -
j_gene: TRBJ1-5
len: 17

CDR3nt: TGCGCCAGCACCAGCACGGGACAGGGGACAGATACGCAGTATTTT
CDR3aa: CASTSTGQGTDTQYF
abundance: -
v_gene: TRBV5-1
d_gene: TRBD1
j_gene: TRBJ2-3
len: 15

CDR3nt: TGCAGTGCAAGATCCCCAGCGGGAACAGGCAATGAGCAGTTCTTC
CDR3aa: CSARSPAGTGNEQFF
abundance: few
v_gene: TRBV20-1
d_gene: TRBD2
j_gene: TRBJ2-1
len: 15

CDR3nt: TGTGCCAGCAGCCAGCGGCGAGCCTACGAGCAGTACTTC
CDR3aa: CASSQRRAYEQYF
abundance: few
v_gene: TRBV6-2/TRBV6-3
d_gene: -
j_gene: TRBJ2-7
len: 13

CDR3nt: TGTGCCAGCAGCTTAGACGGGGAGTCCTACGAGCAGTACTTC
CDR3aa: CASSLDGESYEQYF
abundance: few
v_gene: TRBV13
d_gene: -
j_gene: TRBJ2-7
len: 14

CDR3nt: TGTGCCAGCAGCGGAAACAGGGGAGGTGGTGAAAAACTGTTTTTT
CDR3aa: CASSGNRGGGEKLFF
abundance: -
v_gene: TRBV5-6
d_gene: TRBD1
j_gene: TRBJ1-4
len: 15

CDR3nt: TGCAGCGTTGCCTTCGGACAGGGAGCTAGCGAGCAGTACTTC
CDR3aa: CSVAFGQGASEQYF
abundance: many
v_gene: TRBV29-1
d_gene: TRBD1
j_gene: TRBJ2-7
len: 14

CDR3nt: TGCAGTGCTAGAGCCGGGGGTAACGAAAAACTGTTTTTT
CDR3aa: CSARAGGNEKLFF
abundance: -
v_gene: TRBV20-1
d_gene: -
j_gene: TRBJ1-4
len: 13

CDR3nt: TGCAGTGCTTCTGAACGTCGCCTGGGAGAAAAACTGTTTTTT
CDR3aa: CSASERRLGEKLFF
abundance: -
v_gene: TRBV20-1
d_gene: -
j_gene: TRBJ1-4
len: 14

CDR3nt: TGTGCCAGCAGCCAAGAAGGATCAAACAATGAGCAGTTCTTC
CDR3aa: CASSQEGSNNEQFF
abundance: -
v_gene: TRBV3-1
d_gene: -
j_gene: TRBJ2-1
len: 14

CDR3nt: TGTGCCAGCAGCCCCAGGGCGCTAGCGACCGAGCAGTACTTC
CDR3aa: CASSPRALATEQYF
abundance: -
v_gene: TRBV5-4
d_gene: -
j_gene: TRBJ2-7
len: 14

CDR3nt: TGTGCCAGCAGTTACTCGACTGGGGGGGGCGGCAATCAGCCCCAGCATTTT
CDR3aa: CASSYSTGGGGNQPQHF
abundance: -
v_gene: TRBV6-6
d_gene: -
j_gene: TRBJ1-5
len: 17

CDR3nt: TGTGCCAGCAGCTCGAGGGGGCGAGGGGACTATGGCTACACCTTC
CDR3aa: CASSSRGRGDYGYTF
abundance: -
v_gene: TRBV7-3
d_gene: TRBD1
j_gene: TRBJ1-2
len: 15

CDR3nt: TGTGCCTGCAGCCAAGATGCGGCCGTACCCTACAATGAGCAGTTCTTC
CDR3aa: CACSQDAAVPYNEQFF
abundance: -
v_gene: TRBV3-1
d_gene: -
j_gene: TRBJ2-1
len: 16

CDR3nt: TGCAGTGCTAGAGATCATACGGAGAATCAGCCCCAGCATTTT
CDR3aa: CSARDHTENQPQHF
abundance: once
v_gene: TRBV20-1
d_gene: -
j_gene: TRBJ1-5
len: 14

CDR3nt: TGCGCCAGCAGCTTGGGGGACGGGTTATCGAACACCGGGGAGCTGTTTTTT
CDR3aa: CASSLGDGLSNTGELFF
abundance: -
v_gene: TRBV5-1
d_gene: -
j_gene: TRBJ2-2
len: 17

CDR3nt: TGTGCCAGCAGTAAGCAAGGGACCCAGTACTTC
CDR3aa: CASSKQGTQYF
abundance: -
v_gene: TRBV2
d_gene: -
j_gene: TRBJ2-5
len: 11

CDR3nt: TGCGCCAGCAGCTTGAATTTTGGGACAGGGAGTGAGCAGTACTTC
CDR3aa: CASSLNFGTGSEQYF
abundance: -
v_gene: TRBV5-1
d_gene: TRBD1
j_gene: TRBJ2-5
len: 15

CDR3nt: TGTGCCAGCAGCACCTTTGGACAGGGGCGCGGCTACACCTTC
CDR3aa: CASSTFGQGRGYTF
abundance: -
v_gene: TRBV21-1
d_gene: -
j_gene: TRBJ1-2
len: 14

CDR3nt: TGTGCCAGCAGATACGCCAGGGACTATGGCTACACCTTC
CDR3aa: CASRYARDYGYTF
abundance: -
v_gene: TRBV27
d_gene: -
j_gene: TRBJ1-2
len: 13

CDR3nt: TGTGCCAGCAGTTTCGACAGTGGCTATGGCTACACCTTC
CDR3aa: CASSFDSGYGYTF
abundance: many
v_gene: TRBV7-9
d_gene: -
j_gene: TRBJ1-2
len: 13

CDR3nt: TGTGCCAGCAGTGAAGGGAGGTTATCTAACTATGGCTACACCTTC
CDR3aa: CASSEGRLSNYGYTF
abundance: -
v_gene: TRBV2
d_gene: -
j_gene: TRBJ1-2
len: 15

CDR3nt: TGCGCCAGCAGCCGTAGTGGGGGCCCCTCTGGGGCCAACGTCCTGACTTTC
CDR3aa: CASSRSGGPSGANVLTF
abundance: many
v_gene: TRBV4-1
d_gene: -
j_gene: TRBJ2-6
len: 17

CDR3nt: TGTGCCAGCAGCGTAGAGTCGTCGGGAGCAACCTCCTACAATGAGCAGTTCTTC
CDR3aa: CASSVESSGATSYNEQFF
abundance: few
v_gene: TRBV9
d_gene: -
j_gene: TRBJ2-1
len: 18

CDR3nt: TGTGCCAGCAGCTTACAGGACAGACCGAACACTGAAGCTTTCTTT
CDR3aa: CASSLQDRPNTEAFF
abundance: once
v_gene: TRBV3-1
d_gene: -
j_gene: TRBJ1-1
len: 15

CDR3nt: TGCAGTACTCCAAAGGGGGGACCTGGGGCCAACGTCCTGACTTTC
CDR3aa: CSTPKGGPGANVLTF
abundance: -
v_gene: TRBV20-1
d_gene: -
j_gene: TRBJ2-6
len: 15

CDR3nt: TGTGCCAGCAGTATGGGACAGGGAATTGGTGGGCAGTACTTC
CDR3aa: CASSMGQGIGGQYF
abundance: -
v_gene: TRBV12-3/TRBV12-4
d_gene: TRBD1
j_gene: TRBJ2-7
len: 14

CDR3nt: TGTGCCATCAGTGATAGGGCGGAGGCAGGGTCGTATGAGCAGTTCTTC
CDR3aa: CAISDRAEAGSYEQFF
abundance: few
v_gene: TRBV10-3
d_gene: -
j_gene: TRBJ2-1
len: 16

CDR3nt: TGTGCCAGCAGGGGCAGATATAATGTTAGGGAGACCCAGTACTTC
CDR3aa: CASRGRYNVRETQYF
abundance: -
v_gene: TRBV5-6
d_gene: -
j_gene: TRBJ2-5
len: 15

CDR3nt: TGTGCCAGCAGCCCATCGGGGGAGGTAGTTACAGATACGCAGTATTTT
CDR3aa: CASSPSGEVVTDTQYF
abundance: many
v_gene: TRBV13
d_gene: -
j_gene: TRBJ2-3
len: 16

CDR3nt: TGCGCCAGCAGCCAAGCTAATCTAATTCCGAACACTGAAGCTTTCTTT
CDR3aa: CASSQANLIPNTEAFF
abundance: -
v_gene: TRBV4-1
d_gene: -
j_gene: TRBJ1-1
len: 16

CDR3nt: TGTGCCGGCAGTTACGGCAGAACCTACGAGCAGTACTTC
CDR3aa: CAGSYGRTYEQYF
abundance: -
v_gene: TRBV6-6
d_gene: -
j_gene: TRBJ2-7
len: 13

CDR3nt: TGTGCCAGCAGTTTAGGTGGTGTATACACTGAAGCTTTCTTT
CDR3aa: CASSLGGVYTEAFF
abundance: once
v_gene: TRBV27
d_gene: -
j_gene: TRBJ1-1
len: 14

CDR3nt: TGTGCCAGCAGTTTAGCCCAACGTACGGGGACGCAGTATTTT
CDR3aa: CASSLAQRTGTQYF
abundance: -
v_gene: TRBV12-3/TRBV12-4
d_gene: -
j_gene: TRBJ2-3
len: 14

CDR3nt: TGCAGTGCTAGAGAGAGCGGGGGGGCCAAGTTTTATGAGCAGTTCTTC
CDR3aa: CSARESGGAKFYEQFF
abundance: -
v_gene: TRBV20-1
d_gene: TRBD2
j_gene: TRBJ2-1
len: 16

CDR3nt: TGCGCCAGCAGCCAGGACCCCTACAATGAGCAGTTCTTC
CDR3aa: CASSQDPYNEQFF
abundance: many
v_gene: TRBV4-1
d_gene: -
j_gene: TRBJ2-1
len: 13

CDR3nt: TGTGCCAGCAGATCGGGACCGCCAAGTAATAATGAGCAGTTCTTC
CDR3aa: CASRSGPPSNNEQFF
abundance: few
v_gene: TRBV11-2
d_gene: -
j_gene: TRBJ2-1
len: 15

CDR3nt: TGCGCCAGCAGCCCCTTCGGGCCGGAGACCCAGTACTTC
CDR3aa: CASSPFGPETQYF
abundance: -
v_gene: TRBV5-1
d_gene: -
j_gene: TRBJ2-5
len: 13

CDR3nt: TGTGCCAGCAGTGTAAGCAGGAGCAATCAGCCCCAGCATTTT
CDR3aa: CASSVSRSNQPQHF
abundance: -
v_gene: TRBV2
d_gene: -
j_gene: TRBJ1-5
len: 14

CDR3nt: TGCGCCAGCAGCTTGGATGGGATCTACGAGCAGTACTTC
CDR3aa: CASSLDGIYEQYF
abundance: many
v_gene: TRBV5-1
d_gene: -
j_gene: TRBJ2-7
len: 13

CDR3nt: TGTGCCAGCAGCCAAGCTGAGCTAGCGACAGATACGCAGTATTTT
CDR3aa: CASSQAELATDTQYF
abundance: few
v_gene: TRBV4-2
d_gene: -
j_gene: TRBJ2-3
len: 15